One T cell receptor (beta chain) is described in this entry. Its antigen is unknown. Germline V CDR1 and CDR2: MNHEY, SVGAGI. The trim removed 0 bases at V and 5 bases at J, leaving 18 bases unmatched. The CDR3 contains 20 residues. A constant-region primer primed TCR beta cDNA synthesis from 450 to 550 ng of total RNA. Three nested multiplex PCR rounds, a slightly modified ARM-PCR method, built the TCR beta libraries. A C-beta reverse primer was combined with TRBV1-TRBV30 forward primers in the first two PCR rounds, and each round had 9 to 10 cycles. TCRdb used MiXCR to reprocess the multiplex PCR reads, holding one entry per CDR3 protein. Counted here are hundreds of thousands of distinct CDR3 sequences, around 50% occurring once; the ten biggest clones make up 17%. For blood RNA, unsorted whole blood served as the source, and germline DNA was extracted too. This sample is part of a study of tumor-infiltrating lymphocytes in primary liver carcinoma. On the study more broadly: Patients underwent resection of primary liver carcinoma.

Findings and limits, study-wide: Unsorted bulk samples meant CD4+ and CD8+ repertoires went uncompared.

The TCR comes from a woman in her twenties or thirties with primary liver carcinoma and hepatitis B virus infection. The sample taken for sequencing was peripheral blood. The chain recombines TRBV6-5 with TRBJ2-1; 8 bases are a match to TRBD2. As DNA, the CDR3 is TGTGCCAGCAGTTACTCGAGGAGACCCAGAGAAGGACTAGCCAACAATGAGCAGTTCTTC. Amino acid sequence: CASSYSRRPREGLANNEQFF.